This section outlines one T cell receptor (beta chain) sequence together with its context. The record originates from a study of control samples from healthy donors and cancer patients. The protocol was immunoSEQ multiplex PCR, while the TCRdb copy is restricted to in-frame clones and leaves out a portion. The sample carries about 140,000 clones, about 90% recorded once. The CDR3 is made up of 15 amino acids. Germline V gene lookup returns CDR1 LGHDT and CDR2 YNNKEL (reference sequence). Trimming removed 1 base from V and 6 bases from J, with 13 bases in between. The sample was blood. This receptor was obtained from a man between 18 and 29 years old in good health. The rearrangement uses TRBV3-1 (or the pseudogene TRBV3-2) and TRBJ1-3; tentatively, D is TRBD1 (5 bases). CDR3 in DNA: TGTGCCAGCAGCCAAGTGTGGGGGGGAGAAAACACCATATATTTT. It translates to CASSQVWGGENTIYF.